This T cell receptor beta chain was identified during a study of cytomegalovirus exposure and HLA in healthy donors. The study, taken as a whole, reports: The Asian-associated ancestry cluster reportedly had fewer N-insertions than the roughly 670-donor mean in a later analysis.

In the PCR, 60 Vbeta and 13 Jbeta primers were used. Produced via immunoSEQ multiplex PCR; TCRdb's table is partial and in-frame only. Of roughly 100,000 clones detected, about three quarters appear once; the ten largest clones hold roughly 5%. Looked up from germline, CDR1 is SGHDN and CDR2 is FVKESK. This CDR3 spans 15 amino acids. The V gene lost 4 bases and the J gene lost 3 bases, with 12 bases spanning the gap. In regard to this clone: Its antigen is as yet unknown.

This receptor was obtained from a male donor in good health and CMV-seronegative. The J gene is TRBJ1-4, the V gene TRBV14, with D possibly TRBD1 on 5 matching bases. The sequenced material came from PBMCs. CDR3 amino acids: CASSPRVGANEKLFF. Here the CDR3 DNA reads TGTGCCAGCAGCCCCAGGGTCGGAGCTAATGAAAAACTGTTTTTT.